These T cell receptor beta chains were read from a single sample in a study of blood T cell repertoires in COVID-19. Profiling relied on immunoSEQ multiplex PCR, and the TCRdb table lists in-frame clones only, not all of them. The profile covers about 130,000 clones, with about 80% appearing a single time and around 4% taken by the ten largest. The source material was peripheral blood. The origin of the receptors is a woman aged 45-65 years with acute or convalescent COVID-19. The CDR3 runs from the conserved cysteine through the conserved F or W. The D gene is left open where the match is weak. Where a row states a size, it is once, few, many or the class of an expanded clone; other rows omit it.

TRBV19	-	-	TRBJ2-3	TGTGCCAGTAGTATCCGGATCTTGGGCGGGGGCCGGGGGGATACGCAGTATTTT	CASSIRILGGGRGDTQYF
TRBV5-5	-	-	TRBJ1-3	TGTGCCAGCAGACGAGGGATCGACTCTGGAAACACCATATATTTT	CASRRGIDSGNTIYF
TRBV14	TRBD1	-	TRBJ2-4	TGTGCCAGCAGCCAACGAGACAGGGCGTTCAAAAACATTCAGTACTTC	CASSQRDRAFKNIQYF
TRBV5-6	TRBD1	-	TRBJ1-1	TGTGCCAGCAGCAAACCCGGGACAGGGGGCGAAGTGAACACTGAAGCTTTCTTT	CASSKPGTGGEVNTEAFF
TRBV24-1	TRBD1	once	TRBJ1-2	TGTGCCACCCGGGACAGCACTAACTATGGCTACACCTTC	CATRDSTNYGYTF
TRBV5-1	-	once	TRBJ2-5	TGCGCCAGCAGCTTGGATCCAGGTCAAGAGACCCAGTACTTC	CASSLDPGQETQYF
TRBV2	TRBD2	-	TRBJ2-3	TGTGCCAGCGGAACCGGGACTAGCGGGATCACAGATACGCAGTATTTT	CASGTGTSGITDTQYF
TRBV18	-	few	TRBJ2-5	TGTGCCAGCTCGCCGGCGGGGGAGACCCAGTACTTC	CASSPAGETQYF
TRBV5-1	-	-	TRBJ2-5	TGCGCCAGCAGCTTGATGTCAGGGCTTGCAGAGACCCAGTACTTC	CASSLMSGLAETQYF
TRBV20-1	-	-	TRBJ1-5	TGCAGTGCTAGTAAGACAGGAGCCAATCAGCCCCAGCATTTT	CSASKTGANQPQHF
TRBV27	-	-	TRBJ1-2	TGTGCCAGCAGTTTAGAAGGGGGACGAGGTAACTATGGCTACACCTTC	CASSLEGGRGNYGYTF
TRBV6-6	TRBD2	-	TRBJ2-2	TGTGCCAGCAGTTACGGTCTAGCGGGAACCGGGGAGCTGTTTTTT	CASSYGLAGTGELFF
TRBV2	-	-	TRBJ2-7	TGTGCCAGCAGCCCTTCCGGGACTCTTTCCTACGAGCAGTACTTC	CASSPSGTLSYEQYF
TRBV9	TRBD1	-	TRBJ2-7	TGTGCCAGCAGCGTAGGACAGGGGCCACTCTCCTACGAGCAGTACTTC	CASSVGQGPLSYEQYF
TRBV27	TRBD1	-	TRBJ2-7	TGTGCCAGCAGTTCCCGGGACAGGGGTCTCGAGCAGTACTTC	CASSSRDRGLEQYF
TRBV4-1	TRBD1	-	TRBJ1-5	TGCGCCAGCAGCCAAGCACAGGGGGCGGACGGGCCCCAGCATTTT	CASSQAQGADGPQHF
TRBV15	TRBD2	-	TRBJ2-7	TGTGCCACCAGCAGCGATGGACTAGCTGAGCAGTACTTC	CATSSDGLAEQYF
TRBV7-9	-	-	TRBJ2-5	TGTGCCAGCAGCCTGCCGGCGGTGCGAGAGACCCAGTACTTC	CASSLPAVRETQYF
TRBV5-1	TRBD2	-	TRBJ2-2	TGCGCCAGCAGCTTAGCGGGGGGTTCCGGGGAGCTGTTTTTT	CASSLAGGSGELFF
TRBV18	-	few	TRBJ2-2	TGTGCCAGCTCACAGGGGCAAGGAAACACCGGGGAGCTGTTTTTT	CASSQGQGNTGELFF
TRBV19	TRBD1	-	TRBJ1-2	TGTGCCAGTAGTATAGGACAGGGGGTCTATGGCTACACCTTC	CASSIGQGVYGYTF